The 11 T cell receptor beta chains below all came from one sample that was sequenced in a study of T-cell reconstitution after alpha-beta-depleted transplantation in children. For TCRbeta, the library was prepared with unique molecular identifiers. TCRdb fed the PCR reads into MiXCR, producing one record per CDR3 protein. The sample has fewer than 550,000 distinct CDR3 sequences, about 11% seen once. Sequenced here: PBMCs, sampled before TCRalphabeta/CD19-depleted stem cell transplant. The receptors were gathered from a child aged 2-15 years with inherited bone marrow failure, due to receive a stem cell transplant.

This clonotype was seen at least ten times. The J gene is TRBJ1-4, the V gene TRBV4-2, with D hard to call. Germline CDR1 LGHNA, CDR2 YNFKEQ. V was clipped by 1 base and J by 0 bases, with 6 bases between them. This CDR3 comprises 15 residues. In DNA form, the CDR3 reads TGTGCCAGCAGCCAAGGACACACAACTAATGAAAAACTGTTTTTT. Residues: CASSQGHTTNEKLFF.

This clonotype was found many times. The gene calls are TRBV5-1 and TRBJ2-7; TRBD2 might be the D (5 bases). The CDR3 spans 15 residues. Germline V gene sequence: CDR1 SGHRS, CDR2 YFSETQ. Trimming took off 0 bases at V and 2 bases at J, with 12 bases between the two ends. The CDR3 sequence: CASSLGGVTAYEQYF. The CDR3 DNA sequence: TGCGCCAGCAGCTTGGGGGGAGTTACCGCCTACGAGCAGTACTTC.

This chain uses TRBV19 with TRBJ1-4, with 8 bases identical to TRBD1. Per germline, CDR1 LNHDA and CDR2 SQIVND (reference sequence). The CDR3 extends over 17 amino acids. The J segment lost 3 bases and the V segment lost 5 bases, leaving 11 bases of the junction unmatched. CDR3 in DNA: TGTGCCAGTAGTTCTCTACCTCAGGGGGCGCCTAATGAAAAACTGTTTTTT. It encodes CASSSLPQGAPNEKLFF.

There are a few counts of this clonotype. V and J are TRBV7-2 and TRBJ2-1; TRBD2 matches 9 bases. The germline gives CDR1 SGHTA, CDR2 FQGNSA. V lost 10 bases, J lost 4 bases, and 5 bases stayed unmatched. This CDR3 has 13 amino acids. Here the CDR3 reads CAIRTSGYNEQFF. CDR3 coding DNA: TGTGCCATTCGTACTAGCGGGTACAATGAGCAGTTCTTC.

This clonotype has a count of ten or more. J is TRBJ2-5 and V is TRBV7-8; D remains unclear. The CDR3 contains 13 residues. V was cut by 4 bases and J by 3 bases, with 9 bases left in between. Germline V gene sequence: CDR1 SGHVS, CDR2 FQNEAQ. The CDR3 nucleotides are TGTGCCAGCAGCTCCCCCACGGAAGAGACCCAGTACTTC. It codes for CASSSPTEETQYF.

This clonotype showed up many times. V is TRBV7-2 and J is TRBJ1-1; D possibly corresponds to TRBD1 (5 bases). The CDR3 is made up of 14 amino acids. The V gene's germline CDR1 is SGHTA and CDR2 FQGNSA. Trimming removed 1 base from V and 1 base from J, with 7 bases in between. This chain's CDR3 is CASSLVGQNTEAFF. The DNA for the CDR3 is TGTGCCAGCAGCTTAGTCGGACAGAACACTGAAGCTTTCTTT.

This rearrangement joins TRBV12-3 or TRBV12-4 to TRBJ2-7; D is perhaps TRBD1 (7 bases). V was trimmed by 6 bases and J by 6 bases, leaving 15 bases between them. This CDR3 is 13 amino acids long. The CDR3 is CASRDPGGGEQYF. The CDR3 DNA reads TGTGCCAGCAGGGATCCAGGGGGAGGCGAGCAGTACTTC.

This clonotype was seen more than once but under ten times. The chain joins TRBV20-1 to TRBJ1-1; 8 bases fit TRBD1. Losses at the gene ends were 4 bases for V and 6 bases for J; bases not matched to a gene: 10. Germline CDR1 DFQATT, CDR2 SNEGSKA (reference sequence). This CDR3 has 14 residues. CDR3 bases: TGCAGTGCTACAGACAGGGGAATAAGGGCTGAAGCTTTCTTT. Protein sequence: CSATDRGIRAEAFF.

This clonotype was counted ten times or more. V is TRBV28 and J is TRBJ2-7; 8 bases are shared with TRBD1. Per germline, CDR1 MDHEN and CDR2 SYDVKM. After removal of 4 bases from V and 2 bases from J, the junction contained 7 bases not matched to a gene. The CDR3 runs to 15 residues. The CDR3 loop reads CASSSRGRLTYEQYF. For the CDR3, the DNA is TGTGCCAGCAGTTCCAGGGGGCGCCTCACCTACGAGCAGTACTTC.

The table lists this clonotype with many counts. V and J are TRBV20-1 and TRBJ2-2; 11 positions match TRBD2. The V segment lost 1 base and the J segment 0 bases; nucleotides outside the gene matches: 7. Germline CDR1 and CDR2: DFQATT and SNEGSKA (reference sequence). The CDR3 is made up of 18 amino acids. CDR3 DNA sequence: TGCAGTGCTAGAGCGAGACTAGCGGGACTCGCGAACACCGGGGAGCTGTTTTTT. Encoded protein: CSARARLAGLANTGELFF.

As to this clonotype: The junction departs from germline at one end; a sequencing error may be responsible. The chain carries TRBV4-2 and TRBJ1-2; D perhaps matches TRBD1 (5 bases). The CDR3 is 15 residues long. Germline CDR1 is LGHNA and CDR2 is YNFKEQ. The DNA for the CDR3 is TGTGCCAGCAGCGAAGACAGACCTATAAACTATGGCTACACCTTC. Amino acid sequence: CASSEDRPINYGYTF.